This T cell receptor beta chain is from a study of T cells in Graves' hyperthyroidism and ophthalmopathy. Study as a whole: Blood from the periphery was taken at initial diagnosis, before any treatment. General study points: Ophthalmopathy, which appeared later, was predicted by the model a median approximately 6.7 months before onset.

As regards this clonotype: Its antigen is not identified.

Trimming removed 1 base at V and 9 bases at J, with 12 bases between. The germline V gene has CDR1 SGHTA and CDR2 FQGNSA. The CDR3 totals 13 residues. The source material, RNA transcripts, was used to amplify TCR beta CDR3 regions. A set of HTBI primers served as the primers for a first-round RT-PCR of the TCR CDR3. MiXCR, applied by TCRdb to the multiplex PCR reads, yields one record per CDR3 protein. The table lists roughly 380,000 distinct CDR3 sequences, 15% to 20% of them singletons, with 3.7% in the top ten. This chain links TRBV7-2 with TRBJ2-5; D is ambiguous. This clonotype was obtained from a woman between 18 and 29 years old with Graves' hyperthyroidism. Sample: blood. CDR3 amino acids: CASSLDSPASQYF. CDR3 sequence (DNA): TGTGCCAGCAGCTTAGACTCCCCCGCGTCCCAGTACTTC.